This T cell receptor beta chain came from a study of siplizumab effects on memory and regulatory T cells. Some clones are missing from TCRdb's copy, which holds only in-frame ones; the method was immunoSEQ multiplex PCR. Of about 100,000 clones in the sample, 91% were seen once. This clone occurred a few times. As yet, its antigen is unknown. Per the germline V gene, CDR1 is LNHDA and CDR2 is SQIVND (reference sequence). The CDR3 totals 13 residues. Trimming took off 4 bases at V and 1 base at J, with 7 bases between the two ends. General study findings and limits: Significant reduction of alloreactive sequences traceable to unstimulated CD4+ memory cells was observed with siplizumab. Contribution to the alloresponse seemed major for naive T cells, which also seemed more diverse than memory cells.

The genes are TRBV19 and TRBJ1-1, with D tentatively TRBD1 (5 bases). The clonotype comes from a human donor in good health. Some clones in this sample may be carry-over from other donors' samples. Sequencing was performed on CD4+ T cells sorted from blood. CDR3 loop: CASSTTGNTEAFF. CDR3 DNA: TGTGCCAGTAGTACCACAGGGAACACTGAAGCTTTCTTT.